Listed below are T cell receptor beta chains from one sample, sequenced in a study of control samples from healthy donors and cancer patients. The table came from immunoSEQ multiplex PCR; TCRdb's copy has only in-frame clones and leaves some out. Of 150,000 to 200,000 clones listed, 70% to 90% were seen once; the top ten hold 12%. Sequenced material: blood. Every receptor here comes from a man between 25 and 39 years old in good health. The CDR3 runs from the conserved cysteine through the conserved F or W.

TRBV5-1	TRBJ2-1	CASSLKTGVFDNEQFF
TRBV7-2	TRBJ1-6	CASSLEEAGPQVNSPLHF
TRBV5-1	TRBJ1-3	CASSLGVYSGNTIYF
TRBV15	TRBJ1-1	CATSGDLMNTEAFF
TRBV7-3	TRBJ2-2	CASSRRTSGSGGELFF
TRBV7-9	TRBJ2-1	CASSSEASNEQFF
TRBV13	TRBJ1-1	CASSLGGSGTEAFF
TRBV29-1	TRBJ1-5	CSVGGAKDQPQHF
TRBV21-1	TRBJ2-7	CASSRDRVNEQYF
TRBV6-6	TRBJ2-2	CASSRPGQNTGELFF
TRBV2	TRBJ2-5	CASSPGQGAGETQYF
TRBV4-2	TRBJ2-1	CASSQDMEEQFF
TRBV5-1	TRBJ1-1	CASSLAGSQEAFF
TRBV24-1	TRBJ2-5	CATSDSPGWKTQYF
TRBV19	TRBJ1-5	CASSIWGTDQPQHF
TRBV2	TRBJ1-2	CASRVGQIYGYTF
TRBV7-2	TRBJ2-6	CASSLDRVFGANVLTF
TRBV14	TRBJ1-1	CASSQQGGSEAFF
TRBV3-1/TRBV3-2	TRBJ1-4	CASSQGLRADEKLFF
TRBV27	TRBJ1-6	CASSAPGTGGSSYNSPLHF
TRBV11-2	TRBJ2-7	CASSSTGPYEQYF
TRBV9	TRBJ2-7	CASSRQGAEQYF